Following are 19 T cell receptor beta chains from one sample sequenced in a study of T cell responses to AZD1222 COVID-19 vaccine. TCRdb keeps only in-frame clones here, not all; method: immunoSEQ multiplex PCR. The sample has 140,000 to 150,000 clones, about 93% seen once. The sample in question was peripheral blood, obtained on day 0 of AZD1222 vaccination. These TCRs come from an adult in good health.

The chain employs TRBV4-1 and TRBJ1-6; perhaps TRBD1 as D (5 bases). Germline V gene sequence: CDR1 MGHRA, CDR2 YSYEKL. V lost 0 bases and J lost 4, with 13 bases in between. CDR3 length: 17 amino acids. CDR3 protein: CASSQDTGVGYNSPLHF. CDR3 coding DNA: TGCGCCAGCAGCCAAGATACAGGCGTTGGTTATAATTCACCCCTCCACTTT.

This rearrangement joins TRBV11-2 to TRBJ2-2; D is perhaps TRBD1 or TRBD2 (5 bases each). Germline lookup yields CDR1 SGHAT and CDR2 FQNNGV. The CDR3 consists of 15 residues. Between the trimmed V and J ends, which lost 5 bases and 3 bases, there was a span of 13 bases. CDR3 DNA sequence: TGTGCCAGCAGCCGGTCCGGGGCGTACACCGGGGAGCTGTTTTTT. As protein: CASSRSGAYTGELFF.

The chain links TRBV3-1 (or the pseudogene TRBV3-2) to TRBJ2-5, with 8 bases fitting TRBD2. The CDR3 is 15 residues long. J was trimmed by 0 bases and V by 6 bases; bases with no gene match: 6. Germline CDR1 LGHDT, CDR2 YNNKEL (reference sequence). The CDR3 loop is CASSFGLADQETQYF. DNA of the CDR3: TGTGCCAGCAGTTTCGGACTAGCCGACCAAGAGACCCAGTACTTC.

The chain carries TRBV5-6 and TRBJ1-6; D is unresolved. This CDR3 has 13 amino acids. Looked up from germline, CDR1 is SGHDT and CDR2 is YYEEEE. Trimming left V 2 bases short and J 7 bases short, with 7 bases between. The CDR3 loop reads CASSFPRNSPLHF. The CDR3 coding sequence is TGTGCCAGCAGCTTCCCACGGAATTCACCCCTCCACTTT.

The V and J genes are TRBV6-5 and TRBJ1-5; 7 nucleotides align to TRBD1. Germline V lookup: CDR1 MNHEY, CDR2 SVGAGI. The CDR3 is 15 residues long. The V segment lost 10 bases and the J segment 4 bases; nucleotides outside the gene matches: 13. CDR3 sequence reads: CATGLRDRRNQPQHF. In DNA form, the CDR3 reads TGTGCCACGGGCCTCCGGGACAGACGTAATCAGCCCCAGCATTTT.

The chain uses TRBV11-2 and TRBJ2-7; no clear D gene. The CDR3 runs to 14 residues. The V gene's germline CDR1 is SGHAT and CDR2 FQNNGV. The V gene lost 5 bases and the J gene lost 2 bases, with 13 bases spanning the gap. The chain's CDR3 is CASSPTDAPYEQYF. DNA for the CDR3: TGTGCCAGCAGCCCGACGGACGCCCCCTACGAGCAGTACTTC.

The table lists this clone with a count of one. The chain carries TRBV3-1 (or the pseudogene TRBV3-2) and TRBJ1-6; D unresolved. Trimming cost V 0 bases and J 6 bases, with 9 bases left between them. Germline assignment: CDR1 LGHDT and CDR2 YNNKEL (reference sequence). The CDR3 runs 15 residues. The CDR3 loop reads CASSQDVRSNSPLHF. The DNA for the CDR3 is TGTGCCAGCAGCCAAGACGTGCGCTCTAATTCACCCCTCCACTTT.

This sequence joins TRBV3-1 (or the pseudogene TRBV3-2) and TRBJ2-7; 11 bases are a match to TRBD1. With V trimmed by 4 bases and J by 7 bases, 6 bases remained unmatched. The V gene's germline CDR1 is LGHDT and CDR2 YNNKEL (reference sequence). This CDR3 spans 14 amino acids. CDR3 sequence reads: CASSPGQGVGEQYF. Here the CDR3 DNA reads TGTGCCAGCAGCCCGGGACAGGGGGTAGGAGAGCAGTACTTC.

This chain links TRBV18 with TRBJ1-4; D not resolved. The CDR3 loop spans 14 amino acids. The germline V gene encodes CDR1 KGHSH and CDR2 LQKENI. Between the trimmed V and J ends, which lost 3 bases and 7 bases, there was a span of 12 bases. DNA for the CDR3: TGTGCCAGCTCACCTGGGCAGAATCCTGAAAAACTGTTTTTT. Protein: CASSPGQNPEKLFF.

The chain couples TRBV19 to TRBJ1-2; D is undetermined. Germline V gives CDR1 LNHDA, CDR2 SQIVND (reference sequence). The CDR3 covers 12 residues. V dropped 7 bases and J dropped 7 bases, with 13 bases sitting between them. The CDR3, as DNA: TGTGCCAGTACCCTTGGGCCCGGTGGCTACACCTTC. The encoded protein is CASTLGPGGYTF. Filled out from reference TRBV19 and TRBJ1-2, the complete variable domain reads DGGITQSPKYLFRKEGQNVTLSCEQNLNHDAMYWYRQDPGQGLRLIYYSQIVNDFQKGDIAEGYSVSREKKESFPLTVTSAQKNPTAFYLCASTLGPGGYTFGSGTRLTVV.

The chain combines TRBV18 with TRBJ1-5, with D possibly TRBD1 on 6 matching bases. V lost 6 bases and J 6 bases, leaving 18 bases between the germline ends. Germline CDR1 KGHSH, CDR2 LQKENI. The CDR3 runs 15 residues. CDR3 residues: CASSPEQGSAQPQHF. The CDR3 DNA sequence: TGTGCCAGCTCCCCTGAACAGGGTTCGGCTCAGCCCCAGCATTTT.

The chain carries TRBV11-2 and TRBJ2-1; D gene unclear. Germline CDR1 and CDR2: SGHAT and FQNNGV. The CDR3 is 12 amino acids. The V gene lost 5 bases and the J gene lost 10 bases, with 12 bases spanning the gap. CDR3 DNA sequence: TGTGCCAGCAGCACATGGACGGGCGAGCAGTTCTTC. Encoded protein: CASSTWTGEQFF. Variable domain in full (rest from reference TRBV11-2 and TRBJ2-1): EAGVAQSPRYKIIEKRQSVAFWCNPISGHATLYWYQQILGQGPKLLIQFQNNGVVDDSQLPKDRFSAERLKGVDSTLKIQPAKLEDSAVYLCASSTWTGEQFFGPGTRLTVL.

The CDR3 bases are TGTGCCAGCAGCTTAGGTATGACAGCAGACTATGGCTACACCTTC. Its translation: CASSLGMTADYGYTF. The chain combines TRBV7-9 with TRBJ1-2; D possibly corresponds to TRBD1 (5 bases). Germline loops: CDR1 SEHNR, CDR2 FQNEAQ (reference sequence). The CDR3 runs 15 residues. V lost 1 base to trimming and J lost 3 bases, with 12 bases between them.

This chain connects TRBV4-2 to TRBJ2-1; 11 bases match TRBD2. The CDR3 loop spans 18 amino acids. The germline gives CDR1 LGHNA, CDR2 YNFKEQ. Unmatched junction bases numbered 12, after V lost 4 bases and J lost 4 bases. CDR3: CASSPNWLLAGAYNEQFF. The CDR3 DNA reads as TGTGCCAGCAGCCCCAATTGGCTACTAGCGGGGGCTTACAATGAGCAGTTCTTC.

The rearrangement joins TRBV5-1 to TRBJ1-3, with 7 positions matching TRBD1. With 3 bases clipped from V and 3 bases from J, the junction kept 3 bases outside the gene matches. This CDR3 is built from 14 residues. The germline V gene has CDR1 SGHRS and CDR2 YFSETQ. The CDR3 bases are TGCGCCAGCAGCTCGAGGACAGGTGGAAACACCATATATTTT. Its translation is CASSSRTGGNTIYF.

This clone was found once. In nucleotides, the CDR3 is TGTGCCAGCAGCCGAGAGGGGGCGCACGAGCAGTACTTC. Translation: CASSREGAHEQYF. The chain employs TRBV11-2 and TRBJ2-7; 7 bases are shared with TRBD1. The CDR3 sequence is 13 residues long. V shed 5 bases and J 5 bases; nucleotides not matched to a gene: 6. Germline V CDR1 and CDR2: SGHAT, FQNNGV.

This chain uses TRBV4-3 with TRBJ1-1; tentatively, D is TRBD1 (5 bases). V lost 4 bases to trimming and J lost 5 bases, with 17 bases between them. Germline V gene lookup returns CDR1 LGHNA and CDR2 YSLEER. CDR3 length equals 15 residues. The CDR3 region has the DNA TGCGCCAGCAGCCTACGGTGGGGGGGGAGGACTGAAGCTTTCTTT. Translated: CASSLRWGGRTEAFF.

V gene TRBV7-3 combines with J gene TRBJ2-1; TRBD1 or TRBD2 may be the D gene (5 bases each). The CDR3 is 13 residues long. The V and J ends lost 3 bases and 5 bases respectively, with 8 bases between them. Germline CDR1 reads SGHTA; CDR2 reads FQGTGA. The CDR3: CASSLGPNNEQFF. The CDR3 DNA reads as TGTGCCAGCAGCTTGGGACCGAACAATGAGCAGTTCTTC.

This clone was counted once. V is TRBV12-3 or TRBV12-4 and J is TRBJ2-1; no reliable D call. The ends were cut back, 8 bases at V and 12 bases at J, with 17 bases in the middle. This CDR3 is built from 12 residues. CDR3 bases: TGTGCCAGCCGCCCCTTAGTGCCCGGGCAGTTCTTC. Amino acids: CASRPLVPGQFF.